This is a list of T cell receptor beta chains from one sample in a study of cytomegalovirus exposure and HLA in healthy donors. Libraries were prepared by immunoSEQ multiplex PCR; TCRdb keeps only in-frame clonotypes and omits some of them. The sample lists some 180,000 clones; under 80% were seen once. The specimen sequenced was PBMCs. The origin of the receptors is a woman in her 30s in good health and CMV-seropositive. Each CDR3 is given with its conserved first and last residue. Clone size, where shown, is once, few, many, or a class for clones that have expanded.

clone_size: NA; j_call: TRBJ2-1; v_call: TRBV9; cdr3_aa: CASRDFKGEQFF
clone_size: NA; j_call: TRBJ1-2; v_call: TRBV6-5; cdr3_aa: CASSETGEGLGYTF
clone_size: few; j_call: TRBJ2-6; v_call: TRBV30; cdr3_aa: CAWTGSGANGLTF
clone_size: few; j_call: TRBJ2-1; v_call: TRBV5-4; cdr3_aa: CATGRTDRDNEQFF
clone_size: few; j_call: TRBJ2-5; v_call: TRBV19; cdr3_aa: CASSIRGTQYF
clone_size: few; j_call: TRBJ2-3; v_call: TRBV6-4; cdr3_aa: CASSDSSSGDTDTQYF
clone_size: NA; j_call: TRBJ1-5; v_call: TRBV19; cdr3_aa: CASSIAPRSNQPQHF
clone_size: NA; j_call: TRBJ2-7; v_call: TRBV27; cdr3_aa: CASSPGLAGILDEQYF
clone_size: NA; j_call: TRBJ1-2; v_call: TRBV29-1; cdr3_aa: CSVAGEGANYGYTF
clone_size: NA; j_call: TRBJ2-2; v_call: TRBV4-3; cdr3_aa: CASSLTGAGVGELFF
clone_size: NA; j_call: TRBJ2-3; v_call: TRBV5-1; cdr3_aa: CASSLDLGLGLHRLAGTDTQYF
clone_size: NA; j_call: TRBJ2-7; v_call: TRBV10-3; cdr3_aa: CAIGQTAPLGQYF
clone_size: NA; j_call: TRBJ2-1; v_call: TRBV4-1; cdr3_aa: CASSQDGRGNEQFF
clone_size: NA; j_call: TRBJ2-7; v_call: TRBV30; cdr3_aa: CAWNRDREGEQYF
clone_size: NA; j_call: TRBJ1-2; v_call: TRBV9; cdr3_aa: CASRTEDYGYTF
clone_size: NA; j_call: TRBJ1-4; v_call: TRBV7-2; cdr3_aa: CASSEPGTGEKLFF
clone_size: NA; j_call: TRBJ1-5; v_call: TRBV2; cdr3_aa: CASNRFNQPQHF
clone_size: NA; j_call: TRBJ2-1; v_call: TRBV6-5; cdr3_aa: CASSRGQAYNEQFF
clone_size: NA; j_call: TRBJ1-1; v_call: TRBV27; cdr3_aa: CASSPQGSEAFF